One and the same sample provided the 32 T cell receptor beta chains below, sequenced in a study of OX40 agonist ivuxolimab in advanced cancers. Profiled with immunoSEQ multiplex PCR; TCRdb holds only in-frame clones, not every one. The sample shows about 73,000 clones, about 85% of them seen only once. This specimen was CD4+ or CD8+ T cells sorted from blood, taken in a trial of the OX40 agonist ivuxolimab. The receptor set was obtained from an adult with an advanced solid tumor such as melanoma, head and neck, liver or kidney cancer.

The V gene is TRBV5-4, the J gene TRBJ1-2; D is perhaps TRBD1 (6 bases). The CDR3 runs 14 residues. In germline, CDR1 is SGHNT, CDR2 YYREEE (reference sequence). V lost 6 bases, J lost 8 bases, and 20 bases lay in between. Here the CDR3 DNA reads TGTGCCAGCACCAAGCCGACAGGCCTCATCGGCTACACCTTC. Translation: CASTKPTGLIGYTF. The variable domain in full, with the rest retrieved from reference TRBV5-4 and TRBJ1-2, is ETGVTQSPTHLIKTRGQQVTLRCSSQSGHNTVSWYQQALGQGPQFIFQYYREEENGRGNFPPRFSGLQFPNYSSELNVNALELDDSALYLCASTKPTGLIGYTFGSGTRLTVV.

The chain recombines TRBV29-1 with TRBJ1-1; a weak D match, TRBD1 (6 bases). The ends were cut back, 6 bases at V and 0 bases at J, with 14 bases in the middle. The CDR3 length is 14 residues. Germline V CDR1 and CDR2: SQVTM, ANQGSEA. CDR3 nucleotide sequence: TGCAGCGTCGGGGGGGCTAAAGTGAACACTGAAGCTTTCTTT. Protein: CSVGGAKVNTEAFF.

This clone was counted once. V is TRBV30 and J is TRBJ1-2, with D possibly matching TRBD1 (6 bases). Trimming removed 4 bases at V and 4 bases at J, with 16 bases between. CDR1 GTSNPN and CDR2 SVGIG come from the germline V gene (reference sequence). This CDR3 spans 14 amino acids. The CDR3 loop is CAWTPSGGLYGYTF. CDR3 bases: TGTGCCTGGACCCCCTCCGGGGGCCTCTATGGCTACACCTTC.

This rearrangement joins TRBV28 to TRBJ2-3; 13 bases line up with TRBD2. Germline V gene sequence: CDR1 MDHEN, CDR2 SYDVKM. Unmatched junction bases numbered 4, after V lost 0 bases and J lost 4 bases. This CDR3 is 17 amino acids long. Written as DNA, the CDR3 is TGTGCCAGCAGTTTATGGACTAGCGGGGGGCGCCCAGATACGCAGTATTTT. Translated, it gives CASSLWTSGGRPDTQYF.

The chain has TRBV9 and TRBJ2-7; D gene unclear. The CDR3 has 14 residues. V shed 0 bases and J shed 5 bases, with 12 bases lying between them. Germline CDR1 SGDLS, CDR2 YYNGEE. CDR3 region: CASSVGPLPNEQYF. CDR3 nucleotide sequence: TGTGCCAGCAGCGTAGGACCCCTACCGAACGAGCAGTACTTC.

The J gene is TRBJ2-3, the V gene TRBV5-6; weak D call: TRBD2 (6 bases). V lost 1 base and J lost 5, with 11 bases in between. The CDR3 is 14 residues long. Germline V gene lookup returns CDR1 SGHDT and CDR2 YYEEEE. The CDR3 reads CASSLRVGGDTQYF. In DNA form, the CDR3 reads TGTGCCAGCAGCTTGCGAGTGGGGGGAGATACGCAGTATTTT.

This chain uses TRBV20-1 with TRBJ1-2, with D unclear. Germline CDR1 reads DFQATT; CDR2 reads SNEGSKA (reference sequence). The V end lost 5 bases, the J end lost 5 bases, and 9 bases lay between the germline ends. The CDR3 sequence is 11 residues long. The CDR3 coding sequence is TGCAGTGCTCCTGTTTTATATGGCTACACCTTC. This codes for CSAPVLYGYTF.

The chain is built from TRBV28 and TRBJ2-7; TRBD1 matches 9 bases. Germline V gene lookup returns CDR1 MDHEN and CDR2 SYDVKM. CDR3 length: 16 residues. V gave up 7 bases and J gave up 2 bases; unmatched junction bases: 12. The CDR3 reads CASNIRLGQGTYEQYF. CDR3 DNA: TGTGCCAGCAACATACGCCTCGGACAGGGGACCTACGAGCAGTACTTC.

The count of this clone is one. This chain joins TRBV5-1 and TRBJ1-6; TRBD1 might be the D (5 bases). Deletions cut 0 bases from V and 7 bases from J, with 8 bases between. Looked up from germline, CDR1 is SGHRS and CDR2 is YFSETQ. CDR3 size: 14 residues. The CDR3 DNA reads as TGCGCCAGCAGCTTGGGACAGCTAAATTCACCCCTCCACTTT. Amino acid sequence: CASSLGQLNSPLHF.

The chain has TRBV5-6 and TRBJ1-6; 9 bases are a match to TRBD1. V shed 3 bases and J 7 bases; nucleotides not matched to a gene: 5. In germline, CDR1 is SGHDT, CDR2 YYEEEE. CDR3 size: 15 residues. CDR3 bases: TGTGCCAGCAGCTCGGGGGACAGGGAGAATTCACCCCTCCACTTT. Amino acid sequence: CASSSGDRENSPLHF.

This clone was counted a single time. The J gene is TRBJ2-7, the V gene TRBV7-3, with 8 positions matching TRBD2. The CDR3 length is 15 residues. The germline V gene encodes CDR1 SGHTA and CDR2 FQGTGA. V lost 4 bases, J lost 4 bases, and 9 bases stayed unmatched. The CDR3 coding sequence is TGTGCCAGCAGCTCCGGGACTAGAGGTTGGTACGAGCAGTACTTC. Its protein product is CASSSGTRGWYEQYF.

This clone was detected only once. The chain carries TRBV18 and TRBJ2-1; tentatively, D is TRBD1 (5 bases). The CDR3 runs 16 residues. The germline V gene has CDR1 KGHSH and CDR2 LQKENI. V gave up 0 bases and J gave up 1 base, with 10 bases separating them. The CDR3 DNA reads as TGTGCCAGCTCACCACCGAGGCAGGGTTCCTACAATGAGCAGTTCTTC. Its protein product is CASSPPRQGSYNEQFF.

The chain links TRBV25-1 to TRBJ2-5, with TRBD1 matching over 7 bases. CDR1 is MGHDK, CDR2 SYGVNS, per germline. V was clipped by 3 bases and J by 5 bases; unmatched bases: 9. The CDR3 contains 15 residues. The CDR3 DNA is TGTGCCAGCAGTGACTCGGACAGGCTTAGGGAGACCCAGTACTTC. Protein: CASSDSDRLRETQYF.

V usage is TRBV28 and J usage is TRBJ2-7; TRBD1 or TRBD2 may be the D gene (5 bases each). CDR3 length: 13 amino acids. Germline lookup yields CDR1 MDHEN and CDR2 SYDVKM. V lost 10 bases to trimming and J lost 0 bases, with 13 bases between them. CDR3 coding DNA: TGTGCCACACTATCAGGGAGCTCCTACGAGCAGTACTTC. Protein: CATLSGSSYEQYF.

This clone showed up just once. The V call is TRBV6-5, the J call TRBJ2-2, with TRBD1 identical over 9 bases. The J segment lost 4 bases and the V segment lost 6 bases, leaving 6 bases of the junction unmatched. The CDR3 loop spans 15 amino acids. The V gene's germline CDR1 is MNHEY and CDR2 SVGAGI. The CDR3 DNA reads TGTGCCAGCAGCCTGGGACAGGGTATCACCGGGGAGCTGTTTTTT. Protein: CASSLGQGITGELFF.

The rearrangement joins TRBV7-2 to TRBJ2-7; 10 positions match TRBD1. This CDR3 comprises 14 residues. CDR1 and CDR2 from the germline V gene are SGHTA and FQGNSA. The V segment lost 5 bases and the J segment 3 bases; nucleotides outside the gene matches: 4. For the CDR3, the DNA is TGTGCCAGCAGCGAAGGGACAGGGGACTACGAGCAGTACTTC. Translating it yields CASSEGTGDYEQYF. Looking up the rest from reference TRBV7-2 and TRBJ2-7 gives the full variable domain: GAGVSQSPSNKVTEKGKDVELRCDPISGHTALYWYRQSLGQGLEFLIYFQGNSAPDKSGLPSDRFSAERTGGSVSTLTIQRTQQEDSAVYLCASSEGTGDYEQYFGPGTRLTVT.

The V and J genes are TRBV30 and TRBJ1-2; no clear D. V was cut by 2 bases and J by 5 bases, with 9 bases left in between. The CDR3 contains 12 residues. CDR1 is GTSNPN, CDR2 SVGIG, per germline (reference sequence). The CDR3 DNA reads TGTGCCTGGAGTACGGGGAAGTATGGCTACACCTTC. This translates into CAWSTGKYGYTF. Looking up the rest from reference TRBV30 and TRBJ1-2 gives the full variable domain: SQTIHQWPATLVQPVGSPLSLECTVEGTSNPNLYWYRQAAGRGLQLLFYSVGIGQISSEVPQNLSASRPQDRQFILSSKKLLLSDSGFYLCAWSTGKYGYTFGSGTRLTVV.

The J gene is TRBJ2-5, the V gene TRBV28, with D perhaps assigned TRBD1 or TRBD2 (5 bases each). Matching the DNA end better, TRBJ2-7 makes the J call doubtful. CDR3 length: 14 amino acids. Germline assignment: CDR1 MDHEN and CDR2 SYDVKM. Here the CDR3 reads CASRRQGVSYEQYF. CDR3 sequence (DNA): TGTGCCAGCAGGCGTCAGGGAGTCTCCTACGAGCAGTACTTC.

V gene TRBV7-8 combines with J gene TRBJ1-2, with D uncertain. This CDR3 has 13 amino acids. V gave up 1 base and J gave up 5 bases, with 8 bases separating them. Germline V lookup: CDR1 SGHVS, CDR2 FQNEAQ. CDR3 amino acids: CASSLGSPYGYTF. The CDR3 DNA follows: TGTGCCAGCAGCTTAGGCAGCCCTTATGGCTACACCTTC. The whole variable domain, remainder taken from reference TRBV7-8 and TRBJ1-2, is GAGVSQSPRYKVAKRGQDVALRCDPISGHVSLFWYQQALGQGPEFLTYFQNEAQLDKSGLPSDRFFAERPEGSVSTLKIQRTQQEDSAVYLCASSLGSPYGYTFGSGTRLTVV.

The V call is TRBV28, the J call TRBJ2-5, with D possibly being TRBD1 (5 bases). Matching the DNA end better, TRBJ2-7 makes the J call doubtful. There are 12 residues in the CDR3. CDR1 is MDHEN, CDR2 SYDVKM, per germline. CDR3 sequence reads: CASRDSFYEQYF. The DNA of the CDR3 is TGTGCCAGCAGAGACAGTTTCTACGAGCAGTACTTC.

This clone showed up just once. The rearrangement joins TRBV28 to TRBJ1-1; no firm D call. Germline values: CDR1 MDHEN, CDR2 SYDVKM. V was shortened by 5 bases and J by 1 base, with 11 bases between the two germline ends. The CDR3 length is 14 residues. CDR3 bases: TGTGCCAGCAGTCCCGCCCGACGGAACACTGAAGCTTTCTTT. As protein: CASSPARRNTEAFF.

V usage is TRBV18 and J usage is TRBJ2-7; the D is unclear. The CDR3 covers 13 residues. V was pared by 2 bases and J by 3 bases, with 8 bases between. Germline V gives CDR1 KGHSH, CDR2 LQKENI. The CDR3 DNA reads as TGTGCCAGCTCACCAAAGGGAATCTACGAGCAGTACTTC. As protein: CASSPKGIYEQYF. The full variable domain, with the rest looked up from reference TRBV18 and TRBJ2-7, is NAGVMQNPRHLVRRRGQEARLRCSPMKGHSHVYWYRQLPEEGLKFMVYLQKENIIDESGMPKERFSAEFPKEGPSILRIQQVVRGDSAAYFCASSPKGIYEQYFGPGTRLTVT.

This rearrangement joins TRBV5-6 to TRBJ1-6, with TRBD1 matching over 9 bases. V lost 4 bases and J lost 11; bases outside the gene matches: 7. The CDR3 runs to 14 residues. Germline values: CDR1 SGHDT, CDR2 YYEEEE. CDR3 protein: CASSVGQGMPPLHF. The CDR3 nucleotides read TGTGCCAGCAGCGTAGGACAGGGGATGCCACCCCTCCACTTT.

There are a few counts of this clone. J is TRBJ2-2 and V is TRBV11-3; D is ambiguous. V lost 5 bases and J 0 bases, leaving 10 bases between the germline ends. The CDR3 extends over 15 amino acids. Germline CDR1 SGHNT, CDR2 YENEEA. The CDR3 protein is CASSLGPANTGELFF. The CDR3 bases are TGTGCCAGCAGCCTCGGGCCGGCGAACACCGGGGAGCTGTTTTTT.

V is TRBV7-3 and J is TRBJ2-3; 7 nucleotides align to TRBD2. The CDR3 loop spans 14 amino acids. Germline CDR1 reads SGHTA; CDR2 reads FQGTGA. With 5 bases clipped from V and 1 base from J, the junction kept 3 bases outside the gene matches. CDR3 residues: CASSLTSGTDTQYF. The DNA of the CDR3 is TGTGCCAGCAGCCTTACTAGCGGCACAGATACGCAGTATTTT.

This chain uses TRBV6-5 with TRBJ1-1; maybe TRBD1 (5 bases). CDR1 is MNHEY, CDR2 SVGAGI, per germline. With 4 bases removed from V and 3 bases from J, the gap between germline ends came to 12 bases. The CDR3 totals 14 residues. For the CDR3, the DNA is TGTGCCAGCAGTTTACTGGGGACCGACACTGAAGCTTTCTTT. As protein: CASSLLGTDTEAFF.

The chain carries TRBV19 and TRBJ2-5; D tentatively reads TRBD1 or TRBD2 (5 bases each). The length of the CDR3 is 15 residues. V lost 5 bases to trimming and J lost 1 base, with 14 bases between them. Germline-derived CDR1 and CDR2 are LNHDA and SQIVND (reference sequence). CDR3 sequence: CASSPQGPRQETQYF. CDR3 DNA: TGTGCCAGTAGTCCCCAGGGACCCCGCCAAGAGACCCAGTACTTC. The whole variable domain, remainder taken from reference TRBV19 and TRBJ2-5, is DGGITQSPKYLFRKEGQNVTLSCEQNLNHDAMYWYRQDPGQGLRLIYYSQIVNDFQKGDIAEGYSVSREKKESFPLTVTSAQKNPTAFYLCASSPQGPRQETQYFGPGTRLLVL.

V gene TRBV6-5 combines with J gene TRBJ1-4; weak D call: TRBD1 (5 bases). This CDR3 has 15 amino acids. In germline, CDR1 is MNHEY, CDR2 SVGAGI. Deletions cut 6 bases from V and 1 base from J, with 12 bases between. This CDR3 is CASSNRGGTNEKLFF. Here the CDR3 DNA reads TGTGCCAGCAGCAACCGGGGGGGAACTAATGAAAAACTGTTTTTT.

DNA for the CDR3: TGTGCCAGCAGCTTAGACCCTTCGCAGCCTAGCGGGAGGGCCTCTGCAGATACGCAGTATTTT. Protein product: CASSLDPSQPSGRASADTQYF. V is TRBV13 and J is TRBJ2-3; 12 nucleotides match TRBD2. Germline V gene sequence: CDR1 PRHDT, CDR2 FYEKMQ (reference sequence). The CDR3 has 21 residues. V shed 1 base and J 4 bases; nucleotides not matched to a gene: 18.

The chain combines TRBV5-1 with TRBJ2-3; possible D gene TRBD2, 5 bases. Trimming removed 6 bases at V and 1 base at J, with 9 bases between. The CDR3 loop spans 13 amino acids. Germline CDR1 SGHRS, CDR2 YFSETQ. CDR3 DNA sequence: TGCGCCAGCATACTGGAGGGCACAGATACGCAGTATTTT. It encodes CASILEGTDTQYF.

V is TRBV10-3 and J is TRBJ2-2; TRBD2 agrees at 11 bases. The CDR3 sequence is 14 residues long. After removal of 11 bases from V and 9 bases from J, the junction contained 11 bases not matched to a gene. From germline, CDR1 is ENHRY and CDR2 SYGVKD. DNA of the CDR3: TGTGCCTCCCAAGAGACTAGCGGGACCCGGGAGCTGTTTTTT. Translating gives CASQETSGTRELFF.

CDR3 coding DNA: TGTGCCAGCAGTTCGGACGGGGCTAGAGGCTACACCTTC. Translating it yields CASSSDGARGYTF. V is TRBV5-4 and J is TRBJ1-2; D may be TRBD1 (5 bases). Germline V gene sequence: CDR1 SGHNT, CDR2 YYREEE (reference sequence). V lost 5 bases to trimming and J lost 8 bases, with 16 bases between them. The CDR3 contains 13 residues.